This TCR beta chain was retrieved from a study of blood T cell repertoires in COVID-19. About the study: Researchers got acute and convalescent COVID-19 samples from the United States, Italy and Spain. Sample material is recorded as cDNA or gDNA derived from T cells, B-cell-depleted T cells, or PBMCs.

The CDR3 covers 17 residues. Original processing notes: Amplification with reference gene primers provided the estimates of nucleated cell counts. Profiled with immunoSEQ multiplex PCR; TCRdb holds only in-frame clones, not every one. V, J and clone size derive from that table, while D and trimming were established from the DNA sequence. In the table there are more than 40,000 clones, about 88% of which are singletons. The gene calls are TRBV21-1 and TRBJ2-6; the D call in the table, TRBD2, was not verified against the DNA. TRBV21-1 is reported as a pseudogene. The sample taken for sequencing was PBMCs or T cells enriched from blood (not recorded which). The TCR was taken from a woman aged 50 to 60 who had recovered from COVID-19. As DNA, the CDR3 is TGTGCCAGCAGCAAAGTGGCGGGGAGCTCTGGGGCCAACGTCCTGACTTTC. Protein product: CASSKVAGSSGANVLTF.